Presented here are 13 T cell receptor beta chains from one specimen sequenced in a study of cytomegalovirus exposure and HLA in healthy donors. Both 60 Vbeta primers and 13 Jbeta primers went into the PCR. This table comes from immunoSEQ multiplex PCR, and its TCRdb copy is limited to in-frame clones, with some not included. The table lists about 190,000 clones, around 85% of them singletons. Sequenced input: PBMCs. These TCRs come from a man younger than 35 in good health and CMV-seronegative.

This clone was seen only once. J is TRBJ2-7 and V is TRBV4-2; tentative D call: TRBD1 (5 bases). This CDR3 contains 12 residues. Between the trimmed V and J ends, which lost 4 bases and 3 bases, there was a span of 7 bases. The germline gives CDR1 LGHNA, CDR2 YNFKEQ. Here the CDR3 DNA reads TGTGCCAGCAGCCGTCAGGGCTACGAGCAGTACTTC. Amino acids: CASSRQGYEQYF.

V is TRBV6-6 and J is TRBJ1-2; 10 nucleotides line up with TRBD1. Germline CDR1 MNHNY, CDR2 SVGAGI (reference sequence). The CDR3 is 16 amino acids. Trimming removed 2 bases from V and 7 bases from J; junction bases left unmatched: 10. The DNA for the CDR3 is TGTGCCAGCAGTTACCGAAACGACAGGGGGCGATCTGGCTACACCTTC. Amino acids: CASSYRNDRGRSGYTF.

The rearrangement joins TRBV15 to TRBJ2-3; 15 positions agree with TRBD2. V lost 2 bases to trimming and J lost 5 bases; unmatched junction nucleotides: 8. Germline assignment: CDR1 LNHNV and CDR2 YYDKDF (reference sequence). This CDR3 has 18 amino acids. CDR3 DNA: TGTGCCACCAGCAGATCACGGACTAGCGGGGGGGCAGGAGATACGCAGTATTTT. It codes for CATSRSRTSGGAGDTQYF.

The rearrangement uses TRBV4-3 and TRBJ2-7; D might be TRBD1 (6 bases). The V gene's germline CDR1 is LGHNA and CDR2 YSLEER. The length of the CDR3 is 12 residues. The germline V and J ends were trimmed by 5 bases and 6 bases, with 11 bases remaining between them. The CDR3, as DNA: TGCGCCAGCAGCTCTACAGGGCGCGAGCAGTACTTC. It yields the protein CASSSTGREQYF.

This sequence joins TRBV5-4 and TRBJ2-1; TRBD2 aligns across 9 bases. Losses at the gene ends were 5 bases for V and 1 base for J; bases not matched to a gene: 10. The length of the CDR3 is 17 residues. Per the germline V gene, CDR1 is SGHNT and CDR2 is YYREEE (reference sequence). The CDR3 DNA is TGTGCCAGCAGTCAGGATAGCGGGAGTGGGTCCTACAATGAGCAGTTCTTC. It specifies CASSQDSGSGSYNEQFF.

The CDR3 loop is CASRGQGDYGYTF. Written as DNA, the CDR3 is TGCGCCAGCAGGGGACAGGGAGACTATGGCTACACCTTC. This chain links TRBV10-2 with TRBJ1-2; 9 nucleotides match TRBD1. The CDR3 extends over 13 amino acids. CDR1 WSHSY and CDR2 SAAADI come from the germline V gene. V lost 6 bases and J lost 3; bases outside the gene matches: 2.

The CDR3 reads CASSLSLLNEQFF. CDR3 nucleotide sequence: TGTGCCAGCAGCTTAAGCCTACTCAATGAGCAGTTCTTC. The chain is built from TRBV11-3 and TRBJ2-1; no clear D gene. The V gene's germline CDR1 is SGHNT and CDR2 YENEEA. V was cut by 2 bases and J by 6 bases, with 8 bases left in between. The CDR3 sequence is 13 residues long.

This rearrangement joins TRBV7-2 to TRBJ2-7; a possible D gene is TRBD2 (5 bases). Trimming stripped 2 bases from V and 4 bases from J, with 9 bases between. CDR3 length equals 13 residues. Germline V gives CDR1 SGHTA, CDR2 FQGNSA. The CDR3 coding sequence is TGTGCCAGCAGCTTAAACCCGGGGTACGAGCAGTACTTC. Protein product: CASSLNPGYEQYF.

V and J are TRBV28 and TRBJ1-4; D ambiguous. Germline V gene data show CDR1 as MDHEN and CDR2 as SYDVKM. The CDR3 runs 12 residues. The V end was cut by 3 bases, the J end by 4 bases, with 3 bases between. In DNA, the CDR3 is TGTGCCAGCAGTTTTAGTAATGAAAAACTGTTTTTT. It yields the protein CASSFSNEKLFF. Filled out from reference TRBV28 and TRBJ1-4, the complete variable domain reads DVKVTQSSRYLVKRTGEKVFLECVQDMDHENMFWYRQDPGLGLRLIYFSYDVKMKEKGDIPEGYSVSREKKERFSLILESASTNQTSMYLCASSFSNEKLFFGSGTQLSVL.

Remarks on this clone: This specimen includes other DNA sequences encoding the same CDR3. V is TRBV5-4 and J is TRBJ2-3; no firm D call. The CDR3 length is 13 residues. The V and J ends lost 8 bases and 0 bases respectively, with 10 bases between them. CDR1 is SGHNT, CDR2 YYREEE, per germline (reference sequence). The CDR3 region is CASSPTSTDTQYF. Written as DNA, the CDR3 is TGTGCCAGTAGCCCGACTAGCACAGATACGCAGTATTTT.

V usage is TRBV18 and J usage is TRBJ2-7; possibly TRBD1 for D (5 bases). The CDR3 is made up of 15 amino acids. The germline CDR1 and CDR2 sequences are KGHSH and LQKENI. V shed 2 bases and J shed 2 bases, with 13 bases lying between them. The CDR3 DNA follows: TGTGCCAGCTCACCATTCCACGACAGTACCTACGAGCAGTACTTC. It translates to CASSPFHDSTYEQYF.

The chain joins TRBV5-1 to TRBJ1-1; no reliable D call. CDR3 length equals 13 residues. Trimming cost V 0 bases and J 2 bases, with 5 bases left between them. The germline CDR1 and CDR2 sequences are SGHRS and YFSETQ. CDR3 nucleotide sequence: TGCGCCAGCAGCTTGGCCTTAAACACTGAAGCTTTCTTT. Its protein product is CASSLALNTEAFF.

This clone was counted only a few times. The chain couples TRBV28 to TRBJ2-7, with 9 bases identical to TRBD2. Germline V gives CDR1 MDHEN, CDR2 SYDVKM. This CDR3 comprises 14 residues. After removal of 2 bases from V and 1 base from J, the junction contained 0 bases not matched to a gene. This CDR3 is CASSLLAGSYEQYF. The CDR3 region has the DNA TGTGCCAGCAGTTTACTAGCGGGATCCTACGAGCAGTACTTC.